This note documents a single T cell receptor (beta chain) sequence. Here immunoSEQ multiplex PCR was the method, and the copy in TCRdb shows in-frame clones only, minus some. The sample consists of 45,000 or so clones, 60% to 80% of them appearing once. This record comes from a study of blood T cell repertoires in COVID-19. Study-level information: The United States, Italy and Spain were the sources of the acute and convalescent COVID-19 samples. From T cells, B-cell-depleted T cells, or PBMCs came the material, which was cDNA or gDNA.

The length of the CDR3 is 12 residues. The germline V and J ends were trimmed by 2 bases and 14 bases, with 14 bases remaining between them. Germline CDR1 reads SGHTS; CDR2 reads YDEGEE. Sequences were obtained from peripheral blood. The sequence came from a man aged 70 or older with acute or convalescent COVID-19. The chain recombines TRBV5-8 with TRBJ1-5; D remains unclear. The chain's CDR3 is CASSLKPVYEHF. The CDR3 nucleotides read TGTGCCAGCAGCTTAAAGCCGGTGTATGAGCATTTT.